This T cell receptor (beta chain) derives from a study of cytomegalovirus exposure and HLA in healthy donors. This clone was detected a few times. Researchers ran the PCR with 60 Vbeta and 13 Jbeta primers. TCRdb keeps only in-frame clones here, not all; method: immunoSEQ multiplex PCR. The sample shows around 190,000 clones, over 70% of them seen only once. The sequence came from a man aged 35-49 years in good health and CMV-seronegative. Sample: PBMCs.

The CDR3 loop reads CASTPGQPTYEQYF. The CDR3 DNA is TGTGCCAGCACCCCGGGACAGCCAACCTACGAGCAGTACTTC. The V call is TRBV2, the J call TRBJ2-7; 7 bases line up with TRBD1. Unmatched junction bases numbered 8, after V lost 7 bases and J lost 2 bases. From germline, CDR1 is SNHLY and CDR2 FYNNEI. This CDR3 is built from 14 residues.